The 20 T cell receptor beta chains below come from one sample, sequenced in a study of cytomegalovirus exposure and HLA in healthy donors (dated 2017 in TCRdb). The library was generated by the immunoSEQ multiplex PCR assay. The multiplex PCR relied on a mix of 60 forward primers for TCR Vbeta segments and 13 reverse primers for TCR Jbeta segments. This is the immuneACCESS table as TCRdb keeps it, with only in-frame sequences that have V and J called. A part of the clones is gone; compared with another copy, unresolved V genes explain less than half, and the rest is unexplained. In all, the sample holds about 190,000 clones, and 75% to 90% of those were seen once. The ten most abundant clones make up about 1.2% of the sample. The specimen was PBMCs. These receptor sequences come from a boy younger than 10 in good health and CMV-seronegative.

The rearrangement uses TRBV9 and TRBJ2-6, with 8 bases lining up with TRBD2. V was clipped by 3 bases and J by 3 bases; unmatched bases: 14. In germline, CDR1 is SGDLS, CDR2 YYNGEE. This CDR3 has 19 amino acids. CDR3 residues: CASSAPVAGNLFGANVLTF. The CDR3 region has the DNA TGTGCCAGCAGCGCTCCGGTAGCGGGAAATCTGTTTGGGGCCAACGTCCTGACTTTC.

Points on this clone: A read error may produce the germline difference seen at one junction end. This chain uses TRBV6-5 with TRBJ2-6; D is possibly TRBD1 (5 bases). Germline assignment: CDR1 MNHEY and CDR2 SVGAGI. This CDR3 is 15 amino acids long. DNA for the CDR3: TGTGCCAGCAGTACGACAGTCTCTGGGGCCAACGGCCTGACTTTC. Amino acid sequence: CASSTTVSGANGLTF.

V is TRBV13 and J is TRBJ1-2, with D tentatively TRBD1 (6 bases). This CDR3 is built from 14 residues. Trimming pared 5 bases from V and 3 bases from J, leaving 13 bases between. Germline CDR1 and CDR2: PRHDT and FYEKMQ (reference sequence). CDR3 coding DNA: TGTGCCAGCAGCCGGAAGGGGGTGGACTATGGCTACACCTTC. It codes for CASSRKGVDYGYTF.

The chain couples TRBV7-2 to TRBJ2-2, with 12 positions matching TRBD2. J gave up 0 bases and V 3 bases, and 2 bases lay outside the gene matches. CDR1 is SGHTA and CDR2 is FQGNSA in the germline V gene. CDR3 length: 17 residues. The CDR3 loop reads CASSFGLAGPNTGELFF. The CDR3 DNA reads as TGTGCCAGCAGCTTCGGACTAGCGGGGCCGAACACCGGGGAGCTGTTTTTT.

The genes are TRBV5-4 and TRBJ2-5; TRBD2 aligns across 7 bases. V lost 4 bases to trimming and J lost 1 base; unmatched junction nucleotides: 7. Per germline, CDR1 SGHNT and CDR2 YYREEE (reference sequence). The CDR3 runs 15 residues. CDR3 sequence reads: CASSLITSVQETQYF. The CDR3 DNA is TGTGCCAGCAGCCTGATTACTAGCGTCCAAGAGACCCAGTACTTC.

This clone was seen once. The chain is built from TRBV7-2 and TRBJ2-1; 7 bases agree with TRBD2. V shed 3 bases, J shed 7 bases, and the junction held 9 bases outside the gene matches. The CDR3 consists of 15 residues. Per germline, CDR1 SGHTA and CDR2 FQGNSA. The CDR3 DNA follows: TGTGCCAGCAGCTTTTTACTAGTCGGGGGGAATGAGCAGTTCTTC. Amino acid sequence: CASSFLLVGGNEQFF.

The J gene is TRBJ2-6, the V gene TRBV9; 11 bases match TRBD2. Unmatched junction bases numbered 6, after V lost 4 bases and J lost 0 bases. CDR1 SGDLS and CDR2 YYNGEE come from the germline V gene. CDR3 length: 18 amino acids. The CDR3 loop is CASSLGLADASGANVLTF. Here the CDR3 DNA reads TGTGCCAGCAGCTTGGGACTAGCGGACGCCTCTGGGGCCAACGTCCTGACTTTC.

The sample holds a few counts of this clone. V is TRBV6-5 and J is TRBJ1-2, with 7 bases fitting TRBD1. V shed 5 bases, J shed 8 bases, and the junction held 14 bases outside the gene matches. The CDR3 spans 15 residues. The germline gives CDR1 MNHEY, CDR2 SVGAGI. CDR3 protein: CASSNKRTGVMGYTF. The CDR3 DNA follows: TGTGCCAGCAGTAATAAGCGGACAGGCGTTATGGGCTACACCTTC.

The sample holds a few counts of this clone. The gene calls are TRBV9 and TRBJ2-1; D call uncertain. V was trimmed by 0 bases and J by 8 bases, leaving 3 bases between them. Germline CDR1 SGDLS, CDR2 YYNGEE. The CDR3 consists of 11 residues. The CDR3 spells CASSVEHEQFF. CDR3 bases: TGTGCCAGCAGCGTAGAGCATGAGCAGTTCTTC.

V is TRBV2 and J is TRBJ2-5, with no clear D. V shed 3 bases and J shed 2 bases, with 13 bases lying between them. CDR1 is SNHLY and CDR2 is FYNNEI in the germline V gene. This CDR3 has 15 amino acids. The CDR3 DNA is TGTGCCAGCAGTGAGTCCGGTGCCGATCAAGAGACCCAGTACTTC. Amino acids: CASSESGADQETQYF.

The V and J genes are TRBV27 and TRBJ2-1; TRBD2 matches at 13 bases. The germline CDR1 and CDR2 sequences are MNHEY and SMNVEV (reference sequence). The CDR3 spans 15 residues. V lost 4 bases, J lost 8 bases, and 5 bases stayed unmatched. The DNA of the CDR3 is TGTGCCAGCAGTTCCCGGACTAGCGGGAGCTATGAGCAGTTCTTC. Residues: CASSSRTSGSYEQFF.

The rearrangement joins TRBV7-9 to TRBJ2-5, with TRBD2 as a possible D gene (6 bases). The CDR3 runs 13 residues. V shed 1 base and J shed 5 bases, with 8 bases lying between them. Germline values: CDR1 SEHNR, CDR2 FQNEAQ (reference sequence). CDR3 amino acids: CASSLDAGETQYF. The CDR3 nucleotides are TGTGCCAGCAGCTTAGACGCGGGGGAGACCCAGTACTTC.

The chain has TRBV19 and TRBJ2-7, with D tentatively TRBD1 or TRBD2 (5 bases each). The germline V gene encodes CDR1 LNHDA and CDR2 SQIVND (reference sequence). The ends were cut back, 8 bases at V and 7 bases at J, with 21 bases in the middle. The CDR3 is 14 amino acids. The CDR3 is CASRPSSGKGEQYV. CDR3 nucleotide sequence: TGTGCCAGTCGTCCCTCCTCGGGGAAGGGGGAGCAGTACGTC.

The chain couples TRBV14 to TRBJ2-7, with TRBD2 matching over 8 bases. The V segment lost 1 base and the J segment 3 bases; nucleotides outside the gene matches: 8. The CDR3 has 16 amino acids. The germline V gene has CDR1 SGHDN and CDR2 FVKESK. The CDR3 spells CASSQAGTRGSYEQYF. CDR3 sequence (DNA): TGTGCCAGCAGCCAAGCTGGGACTAGAGGAAGCTACGAGCAGTACTTC. Full variable domain (remainder filled in from reference TRBV14 and TRBJ2-7): EAGVTQFPSHSVIEKGQTVTLRCDPISGHDNLYWYRRVMGKEIKFLLHFVKESKQDESGMPNNRFLAERTGGTYSTLKVQPAELEDSGVYFCASSQAGTRGSYEQYFGPGTRLTVT.

The V and J genes are TRBV7-2 and TRBJ1-1, with D possibly matching TRBD1 (5 bases). V was cut by 10 bases and J by 4 bases, with 16 bases left in between. Germline-derived CDR1 and CDR2 are SGHTA and FQGNSA. The CDR3 has 13 residues. The CDR3 spells CAIRGDYGTEAFF. CDR3 sequence (DNA): TGTGCCATTCGAGGGGACTATGGCACTGAAGCTTTCTTT. Complete variable domain (other parts from reference TRBV7-2 and TRBJ1-1): GAGVSQSPSNKVTEKGKDVELRCDPISGHTALYWYRQSLGQGLEFLIYFQGNSAPDKSGLPSDRFSAERTGGSVSTLTIQRTQQEDSAVYLCAIRGDYGTEAFFGQGTRLTVV.

The CDR3 DNA is TGTGCCAGCTCACCGGACAGTTTGAACACTGAAGCTTTCTTT. Residues: CASSPDSLNTEAFF. V is TRBV18 and J is TRBJ1-1; tentative D call: TRBD1 (6 bases). The CDR3 has 14 amino acids. Trimming stripped 3 bases from V and 0 bases from J, with 8 bases between. CDR1 is KGHSH and CDR2 is LQKENI in the germline V gene.

The chain carries TRBV18 and TRBJ2-5, with TRBD2 identical over 7 bases. Germline V gene sequence: CDR1 KGHSH, CDR2 LQKENI. Trimming took 2 bases from V and 5 from J; bases not matched to a gene: 2. The CDR3 has 13 residues. In DNA, the CDR3 is TGTGCCAGCTCACCAGGACTAGAGGAGACCCAGTACTTC. It encodes CASSPGLEETQYF.

V usage is TRBV9 and J usage is TRBJ1-3; the D is unclear. The CDR3 totals 15 residues. Trimming cost V 0 bases and J 0 bases, with 7 bases left between them. Germline assignment: CDR1 SGDLS and CDR2 YYNGEE. CDR3 DNA: TGTGCCAGCAGCGTAGATACGAGCTCTGGAAACACCATATATTTT. Encoded protein: CASSVDTSSGNTIYF.

The DNA for the CDR3 is TGTGCCAGCAGTTACGAAAATCAGGGGGCTGAAAAACTGTTTTTT. It specifies CASSYENQGAEKLFF. The chain is built from TRBV6-5 and TRBJ1-4; 8 bases align to TRBD1. Trimming took 2 bases from V and 7 from J; bases not matched to a gene: 6. The CDR3 spans 15 residues. Germline-derived CDR1 and CDR2 are MNHEY and SVGAGI.

In its sample, this clone was seen a few times. The chain has TRBV7-9 and TRBJ2-5, with 10 bases aligning to TRBD2. This CDR3 has 17 amino acids. Losses at the gene ends were 5 bases for V and 1 base for J; bases not matched to a gene: 10. The germline V gene encodes CDR1 SEHNR and CDR2 FQNEAQ (reference sequence). The DNA for the CDR3 is TGTGCCAGCAGCCCAGCGGGGGGGCCGAAAAGCCAAGAGACCCAGTACTTC. Protein product: CASSPAGGPKSQETQYF. The entire variable domain, with the rest obtained from reference TRBV7-9 and TRBJ2-5, is as follows: DTGVSQNPRHKITKRGQNVTFRCDPISEHNRLYWYRQTLGQGPEFLTYFQNEAQLEKSRLLSDRFSAERPKGSFSTLEIQRTEQGDSAMYLCASSPAGGPKSQETQYFGPGTRLLVL.